A selection of T cell receptor beta chains follows, all from one sample in a study of post-analysis software for immune sequencing data. TCRdb re-derived calls from the PCR reads in MiXCR, one entry per CDR3 protein. The table has hundreds of thousands of distinct CDR3 sequences, around 50% seen once. Material: blood. Every receptor here comes from a girl aged 10 to 17 with multiple sclerosis. Both conserved end residues are part of each CDR3. A D gene is named only where the DNA matches it firmly. Only part of the rows carry a size: once, few, many, or a class if the clone is expanded.

NA | few | TRBJ2-1 | TRBV7-9 | CASSLYTGLVTPGYNEQFF | TGTGCCAGCAGCTTATATACGGGTTTGGTGACCCCGGGTTACAATGAGCAGTTCTTC
NA | NA | TRBJ2-1 | TRBV20-1 | CSATPTGAVNEQFF | TGCAGTGCTACCCCCACGGGGGCGGTCAATGAGCAGTTCTTC
NA | NA | TRBJ2-5 | TRBV7-2 | CASSSGTVPWTQYF | TGTGCCAGCAGCTCCGGGACGGTACCATGGACCCAGTACTTC
TRBD2 | NA | TRBJ2-3 | TRBV7-2 | CASSSLAGASLTDTQYF | TGTGCCAGCAGCTCCCTAGCGGGGGCTTCACTCACAGATACGCAGTATTTT
TRBD1 | NA | TRBJ2-5 | TRBV20-1 | CSATSYQGAPQETQYF | TGCAGTGCTACCTCCTACCAGGGGGCCCCCCAAGAGACCCAGTACTTC
NA | NA | TRBJ1-6 | TRBV20-1 | CSASRSAEAISPLHF | TGCAGTGCTAGTAGATCGGCGGAGGCGATTTCACCCCTCCACTTT
TRBD2 | NA | TRBJ2-3 | TRBV20-1 | CSAQTGLAVDTQYF | TGCAGTGCCCAGACGGGACTAGCGGTAGATACGCAGTATTTT
NA | NA | TRBJ2-5 | TRBV27 | CASRSQGQETQYF | TGTGCCAGCAGGAGTCAGGGCCAAGAGACCCAGTACTTC
TRBD2 | NA | TRBJ2-1 | TRBV12-3/TRBV12-4 | CASSFPRGLAGAGNEQFF | TGTGCCAGCAGTTTCCCCCGGGGACTAGCGGGAGCAGGGAATGAGCAGTTCTTC
TRBD2 | NA | TRBJ2-1 | TRBV7-9 | CASRGLAGGLLTNEQFF | TGTGCCAGCAGAGGACTAGCGGGGGGCCTTCTCACCAATGAGCAGTTCTTC
NA | NA | TRBJ2-3 | TRBV9 | CASSVATGAGGDTQYF | TGTGCCAGCAGCGTAGCAACGGGAGCAGGTGGAGATACGCAGTATTTT
TRBD1 | NA | TRBJ2-1 | TRBV7-8 | CASTPFGTGGRNEQFF | TGTGCCAGCACCCCGTTCGGGACAGGGGGTCGGAATGAGCAGTTCTTC
TRBD2 | NA | TRBJ2-1 | TRBV7-2 | CASSNPLWEGQYEQFF | TGTGCCAGCAGTAATCCTTTGTGGGAGGGCCAGTATGAGCAGTTCTTC
NA | NA | TRBJ2-5 | TRBV20-1 | CSAAQPPLSGLLQETQYF | TGCAGTGCTGCCCAACCCCCCCTTAGCGGACTTTTGCAAGAGACCCAGTACTTC
TRBD2 | NA | TRBJ2-3 | TRBV20-1 | CSADRLAGEVRGDTQYF | TGCAGTGCCGACAGACTAGCGGGGGAAGTGCGGGGAGATACGCAGTATTTT
NA | few | TRBJ2-1 | TRBV5-1 | CASSFGGTPPNEQFF | TGCGCCAGCAGCTTTGGGGGAACCCCCCCGAATGAGCAGTTCTTC
NA | few | TRBJ2-3 | TRBV7-7 | CASLPAGADTQYF | TGTGCCAGCTTACCAGCGGGCGCAGATACGCAGTATTTT
TRBD2 | NA | TRBJ2-5 | TRBV20-1 | CSAFLAGGSLETQYF | TGCAGTGCGTTCCTAGCGGGGGGATCCCTTGAGACCCAGTACTTC
NA | NA | TRBJ2-7 | TRBV5-1 | CASSFQGGTYEQYF | TGCGCCAGCAGCTTTCAGGGGGGAACCTACGAGCAGTACTTC
NA | once | TRBJ1-1 | TRBV7-9 | CASSQDTVTEAFF | TGTGCCAGCAGCCAGGACACCGTCACTGAAGCTTTCTTT
NA | NA | TRBJ1-2 | TRBV12-3/TRBV12-4 | CASSPYYYGYTF | TGTGCCAGCAGTCCCTACTACTATGGCTACACCTTC
NA | NA | TRBJ2-3 | TRBV20-1 | CSASPQEGHTDTQYF | TGCAGTGCTAGCCCCCAGGAAGGCCACACAGATACGCAGTATTTT
TRBD1 | NA | TRBJ2-2 | TRBV29-1 | CSAQTGGSGELFF | TGCAGCGCGCAAACAGGGGGCTCGGGGGAGCTGTTTTTT
TRBD2 | NA | TRBJ2-3 | TRBV12-3/TRBV12-4 | CASGLAGVGDTQYF | TGTGCCAGCGGTTTAGCGGGAGTAGGAGATACGCAGTATTTT
TRBD1 | NA | TRBJ1-1 | TRBV5-1 | CASSQGQMNTEAFF | TGCGCCAGCAGCCAGGGACAGATGAACACTGAAGCTTTCTTT
NA | NA | TRBJ2-3 | TRBV3-1 | CASSQEMQSTDTQYF | TGTGCCAGCAGCCAAGAGATGCAGAGCACAGATACGCAGTATTTT
NA | few | TRBJ2-7 | TRBV5-1 | CASSSGQIASYEQYF | TGCGCCAGCAGCTCCGGACAGATAGCTTCCTACGAGCAGTACTTC
TRBD1 | once | TRBJ2-5 | TRBV5-1 | CASSYTGDETQYF | TGCGCCAGCAGCTATACAGGGGACGAGACCCAGTACTTC
TRBD1 | few | TRBJ2-7 | TRBV29-1 | CSVESKDRAYEQYF | TGCAGCGTTGAAAGTAAGGACAGGGCCTACGAGCAGTACTTC
TRBD2 | NA | TRBJ2-1 | TRBV27 | CASLGLAGGSSYNEQFF | TGTGCCAGCTTGGGACTAGCGGGGGGGAGCTCCTACAATGAGCAGTTCTTC
NA | NA | TRBJ2-1 | TRBV5-1 | CASSRPDYNEQFF | TGCGCCAGCAGCAGACCCGACTACAATGAGCAGTTCTTC
TRBD2 | NA | TRBJ2-1 | TRBV9 | CASSVEAGGPVGEQFF | TGTGCCAGCAGCGTAGAAGCGGGGGGGCCTGTCGGTGAGCAGTTCTTC
NA | NA | TRBJ2-7 | TRBV29-1 | CSVEGVGFYDEQYF | TGCAGCGTTGAAGGTGTAGGGTTTTACGACGAGCAGTACTTC
NA | NA | TRBJ1-1 | TRBV6-5 | CASSYGPRGTEAFF | TGTGCCAGCAGTTACGGGCCAAGGGGCACTGAAGCTTTCTTT
NA | NA | TRBJ2-1 | TRBV29-1 | CSVERRGPYNEQFF | TGCAGCGTTGAGAGGCGGGGCCCTTACAATGAGCAGTTCTTC
NA | few | TRBJ1-2 | TRBV4-1 | CASSQEGPSSYTF | TGCGCCAGCAGCCAAGAGGGCCCCAGTAGCTACACCTTC
NA | NA | TRBJ2-5 | TRBV7-9 | CASSIPQGQTQYF | TGTGCCAGCAGCATCCCTCAGGGACAGACCCAGTACTTC
NA | NA | TRBJ2-3 | TRBV5-1 | CASSLVGFGSDTQYF | TGCGCCAGCAGCCTGGTGGGGTTTGGGTCAGATACGCAGTATTTT
NA | NA | TRBJ2-7 | TRBV7-9 | CASSSVRGAPYEQYF | TGTGCCAGCAGCTCGGTACGGGGGGCCCCCTACGAGCAGTACTTC
TRBD2 | NA | TRBJ2-5 | TRBV20-1 | CSAPTSGSLDEQYF | TGCAGTGCTCCTACTAGCGGGAGTTTAGATGAGCAGTACTTC